Following are 21 T cell receptor beta chains from one sample sequenced in a study of Ad26.COV2.S vaccination and SARS-CoV-2 variants. TCRdb keeps only in-frame clones here, not all; method: immunoSEQ multiplex PCR. The sample lists 85,000 to 120,000 clones, 60% to 85% occurring once. The sequencing here drew on peripheral blood, taken after recovery from COVID-19. The receptors were sampled from a human donor who had recovered from COVID-19.

The chain joins TRBV27 to TRBJ2-7; no reliable D call. Trimming left V 0 bases short and J 0 bases short, with 9 bases between. The CDR3 has 15 amino acids. The germline CDR1 and CDR2 sequences are MNHEY and SMNVEV (reference sequence). Here the CDR3 DNA reads TGTGCCAGCAGTTTATCTTACGACACCTCCTACGAGCAGTACTTC. Its protein product is CASSLSYDTSYEQYF.

The J gene is TRBJ2-4, the V gene TRBV28; weak D call: TRBD1 (6 bases). The CDR3 loop spans 14 amino acids. Germline values: CDR1 MDHEN, CDR2 SYDVKM. V gave up 8 bases and J gave up 0 bases, with 11 bases separating them. The CDR3 region has the DNA TGTGCCAGCTCAGGACAGTTAGCCAAAAACATTCAGTACTTC. It yields the protein CASSGQLAKNIQYF.

This chain links TRBV9 with TRBJ2-7; 7 bases agree with TRBD1. V trimming: 3 bases; J trimming: 3 bases; junction bases outside the gene matches: 0. This CDR3 spans 12 amino acids. CDR1 is SGDLS and CDR2 is YYNGEE in the germline V gene. CDR3 in amino acids: CASSGQGYEQYF. The CDR3 nucleotides are TGTGCCAGCAGCGGACAGGGCTACGAGCAGTACTTC.

The V and J genes are TRBV11-3 and TRBJ2-1; possible D gene TRBD2, 7 bases. Deletions cut 1 base from V and 8 bases from J, with 12 bases between. The V gene's germline CDR1 is SGHNT and CDR2 YENEEA. This CDR3 has 14 amino acids. The CDR3 coding sequence is TGTGCCAGCAGCTTAGGAGAGGGGGGGGATGAGCAGTTCTTC. It is translated as CASSLGEGGDEQFF.

The gene calls are TRBV11-2 and TRBJ1-1; unclear D gene. Trimming cost V 5 bases and J 1 base, with 8 bases left between them. Germline CDR1 SGHAT, CDR2 FQNNGV. This CDR3 has 13 residues. The CDR3: CASSVQTNTEAFF. The CDR3 region has the DNA TGTGCCAGCAGCGTACAGACGAACACTGAAGCTTTCTTT. Full variable domain (rest looked up from reference TRBV11-2 and TRBJ1-1): EAGVAQSPRYKIIEKRQSVAFWCNPISGHATLYWYQQILGQGPKLLIQFQNNGVVDDSQLPKDRFSAERLKGVDSTLKIQPAKLEDSAVYLCASSVQTNTEAFFGQGTRLTVV.

V gene TRBV5-6 combines with J gene TRBJ2-1, with TRBD1 identical over 9 bases. After removal of 3 bases from V and 4 bases from J, the junction contained 5 bases not matched to a gene. CDR3 length: 15 amino acids. Germline V lookup: CDR1 SGHDT, CDR2 YYEEEE. The CDR3 DNA reads as TGTGCCAGCAGCTGGGACAGGGCACCTTACAATGAGCAGTTCTTC. Protein product: CASSWDRAPYNEQFF.

The chain combines TRBV3-1 (or the pseudogene TRBV3-2) with TRBJ2-1, with 8 nucleotides matching TRBD1. The CDR3 has 14 residues. The junction had 2 bases not matched to a gene; V was cut back by 4 bases and J by 3 bases. Germline V gene data show CDR1 as LGHDT and CDR2 as YNNKEL (reference sequence). The DNA for the CDR3 is TGTGCCAGCAGCCTGACAGGGGACTACAATGAGCAGTTCTTC. Its translation: CASSLTGDYNEQFF.

The gene calls are TRBV3-1 (or the pseudogene TRBV3-2) and TRBJ2-4, with D uncertain. The length of the CDR3 is 13 residues. Germline lookup yields CDR1 LGHDT and CDR2 YNNKEL (reference sequence). V was pared by 0 bases and J by 6 bases, with 6 bases between. The CDR3 loop is CASSQDLVNIQYF. CDR3 sequence (DNA): TGTGCCAGCAGCCAAGATTTGGTAAACATTCAGTACTTC.

V gene TRBV7-3 combines with J gene TRBJ1-2, with 7 bases identical to TRBD1. V was clipped by 4 bases and J by 4 bases; unmatched bases: 6. The V gene's germline CDR1 is SGHTA and CDR2 FQGTGA. The CDR3 is 14 residues long. In DNA, the CDR3 is TGTGCCAGCAGCTCGGGACAGTGGCCCTATGGCTACACCTTC. Amino acids: CASSSGQWPYGYTF.

In this sample, this clone turned up a few times. V usage is TRBV4-1 and J usage is TRBJ2-2, with D possibly matching TRBD1 (5 bases). V was shortened by 0 bases and J by 5 bases, with 13 bases between the two germline ends. Looked up from germline, CDR1 is MGHRA and CDR2 is YSYEKL. CDR3 size: 16 residues. CDR3 amino acids: CASSQEVGQKTGELFF. CDR3 nucleotide sequence: TGCGCCAGCAGCCAAGAAGTAGGACAAAAGACCGGGGAGCTGTTTTTT.

The rearrangement joins TRBV12-3 or TRBV12-4 to TRBJ2-3, with TRBD1 as a possible D gene (6 bases). Trimming took 3 bases from V and 4 from J, leaving 8 bases between them. This CDR3 has 13 amino acids. CDR3 DNA sequence: TGTGCCAGCAGTTTTGGGGGCGCAGATACGCAGTATTTT. The encoded protein is CASSFGGADTQYF.

The chain links TRBV2 to TRBJ2-7; D not resolved. The CDR3 is 14 amino acids. With 6 bases removed from V and 3 bases from J, the gap between germline ends came to 15 bases. Germline V CDR1 and CDR2: SNHLY, FYNNEI. The CDR3 is CASRPRAIGYEQYF. The CDR3 coding sequence is TGTGCCAGCAGACCTAGGGCCATCGGCTACGAGCAGTACTTC.

This clone was seen a few times. The V call is TRBV13, the J call TRBJ2-2; D uncertain. The CDR3 is made up of 13 amino acids. Between the trimmed V and J ends, which lost 3 bases and 1 base, there was a span of 3 bases. In germline, CDR1 is PRHDT, CDR2 FYEKMQ (reference sequence). CDR3: CASSLQNTGELFF. The CDR3 DNA is TGTGCCAGCAGCTTGCAGAACACCGGGGAGCTGTTTTTT.

The chain joins TRBV19 to TRBJ1-6; 9 bases line up with TRBD1. The trim removed 9 bases at V and 7 bases at J, leaving 7 bases unmatched. The CDR3 is made up of 14 amino acids. Germline V gene sequence: CDR1 LNHDA, CDR2 SQIVND (reference sequence). CDR3 DNA sequence: TGTGCCAGCACCCGGGACAGGGAGAATTCACCCCTCCACTTT. It codes for CASTRDRENSPLHF.

The chain links TRBV3-1 (or the pseudogene TRBV3-2) to TRBJ1-6; tentatively, D is TRBD1 (5 bases). The germline CDR1 and CDR2 sequences are LGHDT and YNNKEL (reference sequence). The V and J ends lost 0 bases and 9 bases respectively, with 12 bases between them. This CDR3 has 15 residues. The CDR3 DNA is TGTGCCAGCAGCCAAGATCTCGGGGCGGTTTCACCCCTCCACTTT. Amino acid sequence: CASSQDLGAVSPLHF.

The chain links TRBV28 to TRBJ1-1; TRBD1 matches 7 bases. V gave up 6 bases and J gave up 3 bases; unmatched junction bases: 13. The CDR3 runs 16 residues. Germline CDR1 reads MDHEN; CDR2 reads SYDVKM. CDR3 sequence reads: CASSSQQGTGYTEAFF. The CDR3 coding sequence is TGTGCCAGCAGCTCCCAACAGGGGACTGGGTACACTGAAGCTTTCTTT.

This clone was picked up many times. V and J are TRBV6-5 and TRBJ1-6, with D unresolved. The germline CDR1 and CDR2 sequences are MNHEY and SVGAGI. V was clipped by 6 bases and J by 9 bases, with 18 bases between them. This CDR3 contains 15 residues. The CDR3 loop reads CASRRSGEVVSPLHF. In DNA, the CDR3 is TGTGCCAGCAGAAGAAGCGGGGAAGTGGTTTCACCCCTCCACTTT.

This clone was seen only once. The J gene is TRBJ2-1, the V gene TRBV2; TRBD2 matches at 7 bases. This CDR3 region has 20 residues. The germline V gene encodes CDR1 SNHLY and CDR2 FYNNEI. After removal of 4 bases from V and 0 bases from J, the junction contained 18 bases not matched to a gene. CDR3 protein: CASSGFSGANQLSSYNEQFF. CDR3 DNA: TGTGCCAGCAGTGGATTCAGCGGGGCCAATCAACTAAGCTCCTACAATGAGCAGTTCTTC.

The chain is built from TRBV3-1 (or the pseudogene TRBV3-2) and TRBJ2-5; D remains ambiguous. The CDR3 has 14 residues. From germline, CDR1 is LGHDT and CDR2 YNNKEL (reference sequence). The ends were cut back, 5 bases at V and 5 bases at J, with 15 bases in the middle. CDR3 in amino acids: CASSAEALSETQYF. The CDR3 DNA follows: TGTGCCAGCAGCGCCGAAGCTCTCTCTGAGACCCAGTACTTC.

This chain connects TRBV29-1 to TRBJ1-2; D is possibly TRBD1 (6 bases). The germline gives CDR1 SQVTM, CDR2 ANQGSEA. CDR3 length: 12 amino acids. The V end was cut by 6 bases, the J end by 9 bases, with 17 bases between. Here the CDR3 reads CSVARDTNRYTF. The CDR3 nucleotides read TGCAGCGTCGCACGGGACACCAATCGCTACACCTTC.

V is TRBV6-6 and J is TRBJ1-2; D possibly corresponds to TRBD1 (5 bases). V was cut by 10 bases and J by 2 bases, with 17 bases left in between. From germline, CDR1 is MNHNY and CDR2 SVGAGI (reference sequence). There are 14 residues in the CDR3. The DNA for the CDR3 is TGTGCCACCAAAACCGTCCAGGGAAACTATGGCTACACCTTC. Protein sequence: CATKTVQGNYGYTF.